The 10 T cell receptor beta chains listed next were all sequenced from one sample in a study of blood T cell repertoires in COVID-19. Assay: immunoSEQ multiplex PCR; the TCRdb copy retains only in-frame clones and omits some. Found here are some 150,000 clones, 75% to 90% of them singletons; the top ten hold over 12%. Sequencing was done on a sample of peripheral blood. The receptor source for this set is a woman aged 40 to 55 with acute or convalescent COVID-19.

The count of this clone is one. The chain carries TRBV27 and TRBJ1-1, with a weak D call TRBD1 (6 bases). V dropped 7 bases and J dropped 3 bases, with 18 bases sitting between them. In germline, CDR1 is MNHEY, CDR2 SMNVEV (reference sequence). CDR3 length: 15 residues. Here the CDR3 DNA reads TGTGCCAGCACCCCGGGGGGGCTGCGACACACTGAAGCTTTCTTT. Its protein is CASTPGGLRHTEAFF.

The chain combines TRBV9 with TRBJ1-4; TRBD1 aligns across 7 bases. The junction had 4 bases not matched to a gene; V was cut back by 0 bases and J by 5 bases. Germline CDR1 is SGDLS and CDR2 is YYNGEE. The CDR3 has 15 residues. The CDR3 loop is CASSVAGTENEKLFF. In DNA form, the CDR3 reads TGTGCCAGCAGCGTAGCCGGGACAGAAAATGAAAAACTGTTTTTT.

This clone was observed a single time. This chain uses TRBV6-5 with TRBJ2-2; unclear D gene. V dropped 6 bases and J dropped 2 bases, with 13 bases sitting between them. This CDR3 contains 15 residues. Germline V gene data show CDR1 as MNHEY and CDR2 as SVGAGI. The CDR3 is CASRVSSFNTGELFF. CDR3 DNA sequence: TGTGCCAGCAGGGTCTCTAGTTTTAACACCGGGGAGCTGTTTTTT.

V is TRBV5-6 and J is TRBJ1-6; D remains unclear. Germline assignment: CDR1 SGHDT and CDR2 YYEEEE. The CDR3 has 14 residues. Trimming removed 0 bases at V and 8 bases at J, with 9 bases between. Here the CDR3 reads CASSLVARDSPLHF. The CDR3 DNA reads as TGTGCCAGCAGCTTGGTGGCCCGGGATTCACCCCTCCACTTT.

The chain is built from TRBV2 and TRBJ2-5; maybe TRBD1 (6 bases). Germline-derived CDR1 and CDR2 are SNHLY and FYNNEI. Between the trimmed V and J ends, which lost 1 base and 3 bases, there was a span of 15 bases. The CDR3 has 16 amino acids. This chain's CDR3 is CASSEGTTGMEETQYF. CDR3 DNA sequence: TGTGCCAGCAGTGAAGGGACAACAGGGATGGAAGAGACCCAGTACTTC.

This chain uses TRBV28 with TRBJ2-6, with D perhaps matching TRBD2 (6 bases). Trimming removed 6 bases from V and 1 base from J, with 19 bases in between. This CDR3 has 18 amino acids. Germline loops: CDR1 MDHEN, CDR2 SYDVKM. The CDR3 DNA reads as TGTGCCAGCAGCCCCCCAGCGGGCATGTCGTCTGGGGCCAACGTCCTGACTTTC. This sequence encodes CASSPPAGMSSGANVLTF.

This clone was detected once. The chain joins TRBV6-5 to TRBJ1-2; 7 bases are a match to TRBD1. Germline values: CDR1 MNHEY, CDR2 SVGAGI. V lost 2 bases to trimming and J lost 4 bases; unmatched junction nucleotides: 4. The CDR3 is 14 amino acids. DNA of the CDR3: TGTGCCAGCAGTTACCTGGGACAGTTCTATGGCTACACCTTC. Translating it yields CASSYLGQFYGYTF.

The CDR3 coding sequence is TGTGCCAGCGAAAACTCGAATGAAAAACTGTTTTTT. Protein sequence: CASENSNEKLFF. V and J are TRBV28 and TRBJ1-4; D gene uncertain. V was shortened by 8 bases and J by 5 bases, with 9 bases between the two germline ends. The germline gives CDR1 MDHEN, CDR2 SYDVKM. This CDR3 contains 12 residues.

The chain carries TRBV5-1 and TRBJ2-1; TRBD1 agrees at 10 bases. V was pared by 5 bases and J by 4 bases, with 6 bases of the junction left unmatched. CDR3 length: 15 residues. The germline V gene has CDR1 SGHRS and CDR2 YFSETQ. The chain's CDR3 is CASSPGQGKYNEQFF. The CDR3 coding sequence is TGCGCCAGCAGTCCGGGACAGGGGAAATACAATGAGCAGTTCTTC.

The V and J genes are TRBV7-9 and TRBJ1-5; D gene unclear. This CDR3 has 13 amino acids. Trimming pared 5 bases from V and 5 bases from J, leaving 10 bases between. The germline CDR1 and CDR2 sequences are SEHNR and FQNEAQ (reference sequence). The CDR3: CASSPLSDQPQHF. The DNA for the CDR3 is TGTGCCAGCAGCCCCCTCTCGGATCAGCCCCAGCATTTT.